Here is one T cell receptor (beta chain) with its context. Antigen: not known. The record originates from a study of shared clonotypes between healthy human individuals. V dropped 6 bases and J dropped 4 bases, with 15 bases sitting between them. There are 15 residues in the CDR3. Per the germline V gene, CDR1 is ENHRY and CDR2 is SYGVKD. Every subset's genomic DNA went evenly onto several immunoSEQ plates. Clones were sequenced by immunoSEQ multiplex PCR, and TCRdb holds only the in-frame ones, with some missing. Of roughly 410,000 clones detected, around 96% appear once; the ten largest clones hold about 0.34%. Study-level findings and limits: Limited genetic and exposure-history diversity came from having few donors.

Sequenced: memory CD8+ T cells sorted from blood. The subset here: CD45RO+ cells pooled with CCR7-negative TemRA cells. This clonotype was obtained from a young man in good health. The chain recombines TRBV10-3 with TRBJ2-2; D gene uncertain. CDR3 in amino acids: CAIRRGMKGTGELFF. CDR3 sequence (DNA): TGTGCCATCAGGCGCGGTATGAAGGGCACCGGGGAGCTGTTTTTT.